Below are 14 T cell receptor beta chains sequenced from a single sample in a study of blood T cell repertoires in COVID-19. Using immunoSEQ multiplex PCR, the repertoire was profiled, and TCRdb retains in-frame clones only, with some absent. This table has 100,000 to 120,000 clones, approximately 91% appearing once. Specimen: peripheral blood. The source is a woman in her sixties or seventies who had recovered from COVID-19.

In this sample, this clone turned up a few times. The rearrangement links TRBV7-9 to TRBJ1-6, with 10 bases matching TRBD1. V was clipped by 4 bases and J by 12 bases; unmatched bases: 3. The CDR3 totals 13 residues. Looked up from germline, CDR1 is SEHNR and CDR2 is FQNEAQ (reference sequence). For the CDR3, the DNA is TGTGCCAGCAGCTCCGGACAGGGGGAACCCCTCCACTTT. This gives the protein CASSSGQGEPLHF.

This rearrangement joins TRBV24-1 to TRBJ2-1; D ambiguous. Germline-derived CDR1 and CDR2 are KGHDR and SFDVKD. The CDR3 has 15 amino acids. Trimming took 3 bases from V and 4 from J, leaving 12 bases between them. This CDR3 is CATSDPATEYNEQFF. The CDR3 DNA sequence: TGTGCCACCAGTGATCCCGCGACGGAGTACAATGAGCAGTTCTTC.

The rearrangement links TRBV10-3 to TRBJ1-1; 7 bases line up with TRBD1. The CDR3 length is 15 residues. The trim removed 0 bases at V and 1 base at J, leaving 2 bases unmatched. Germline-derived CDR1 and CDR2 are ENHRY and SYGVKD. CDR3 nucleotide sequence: TGTGCCATCAGTGAGTCCCGGACAGGGAACACTGAAGCTTTCTTT. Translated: CAISESRTGNTEAFF.

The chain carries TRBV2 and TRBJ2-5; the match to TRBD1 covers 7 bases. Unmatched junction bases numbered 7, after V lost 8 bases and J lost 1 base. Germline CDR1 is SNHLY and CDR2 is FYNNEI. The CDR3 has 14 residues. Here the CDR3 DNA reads TGTGCCAGCCTCTGGGGGACAGCCCAAGAGACCCAGTACTTC. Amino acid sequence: CASLWGTAQETQYF.

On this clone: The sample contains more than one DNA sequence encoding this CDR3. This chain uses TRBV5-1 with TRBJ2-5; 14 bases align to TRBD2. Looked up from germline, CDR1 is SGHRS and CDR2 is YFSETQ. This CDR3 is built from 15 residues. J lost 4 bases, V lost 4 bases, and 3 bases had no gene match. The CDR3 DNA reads TGCGCCAGCAGCCCTGGGACTAGCGGGGGAGAGACCCAGTACTTC. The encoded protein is CASSPGTSGGETQYF. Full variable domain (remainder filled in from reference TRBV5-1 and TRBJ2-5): KAGVTQTPRYLIKTRGQQVTLSCSPISGHRSVSWYQQTPGQGLQFLFEYFSETQRNKGNFPGRFSGRQFSNSRSEMNVSTLELGDSALYLCASSPGTSGGETQYFGPGTRLLVL.

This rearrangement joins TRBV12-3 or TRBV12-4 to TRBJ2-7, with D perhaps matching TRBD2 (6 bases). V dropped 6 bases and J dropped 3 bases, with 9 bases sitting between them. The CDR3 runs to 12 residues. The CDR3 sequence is CASSPGGYEQYF. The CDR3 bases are TGTGCCAGCAGCCCCGGGGGCTACGAGCAGTACTTC.

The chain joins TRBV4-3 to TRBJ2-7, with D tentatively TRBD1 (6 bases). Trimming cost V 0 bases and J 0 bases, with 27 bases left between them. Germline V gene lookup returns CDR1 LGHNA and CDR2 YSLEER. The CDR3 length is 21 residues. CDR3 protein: CASSQDQIPETGQFSSYEQYF. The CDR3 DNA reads TGCGCCAGCAGCCAAGACCAGATCCCGGAGACAGGACAGTTTAGCTCCTACGAGCAGTACTTC.

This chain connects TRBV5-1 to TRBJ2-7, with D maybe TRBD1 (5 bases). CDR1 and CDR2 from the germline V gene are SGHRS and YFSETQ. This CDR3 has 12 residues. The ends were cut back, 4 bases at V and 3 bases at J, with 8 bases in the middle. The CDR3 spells CASSHDSYEQYF. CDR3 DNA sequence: TGCGCCAGCAGCCATGACAGCTACGAGCAGTACTTC. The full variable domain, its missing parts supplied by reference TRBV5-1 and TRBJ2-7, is KAGVTQTPRYLIKTRGQQVTLSCSPISGHRSVSWYQQTPGQGLQFLFEYFSETQRNKGNFPGRFSGRQFSNSRSEMNVSTLELGDSALYLCASSHDSYEQYFGPGTRLTVT.

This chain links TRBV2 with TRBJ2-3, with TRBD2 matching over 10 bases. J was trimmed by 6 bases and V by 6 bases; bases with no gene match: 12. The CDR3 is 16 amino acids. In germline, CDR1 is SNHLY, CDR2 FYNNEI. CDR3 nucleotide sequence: TGTGCCAGCAGGAGAAGCCCCGGGACTAGCGAGGATACGCAGTATTTT. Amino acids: CASRRSPGTSEDTQYF.

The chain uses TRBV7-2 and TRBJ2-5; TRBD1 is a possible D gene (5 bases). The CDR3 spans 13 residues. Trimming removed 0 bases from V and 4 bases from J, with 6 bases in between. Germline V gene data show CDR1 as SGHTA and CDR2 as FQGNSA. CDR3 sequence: CASSLAQGETQYF. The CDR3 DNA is TGTGCCAGCAGCTTAGCTCAGGGAGAGACCCAGTACTTC.

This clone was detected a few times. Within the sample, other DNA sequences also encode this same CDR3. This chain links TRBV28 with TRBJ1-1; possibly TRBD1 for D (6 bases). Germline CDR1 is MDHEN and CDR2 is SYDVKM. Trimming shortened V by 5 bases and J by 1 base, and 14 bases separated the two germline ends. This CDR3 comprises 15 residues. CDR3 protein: CASSPRGGGNTEAFF. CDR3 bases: TGTGCCAGCAGTCCCCGGGGAGGGGGGAACACTGAAGCTTTCTTT. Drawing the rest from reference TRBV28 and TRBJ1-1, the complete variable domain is DVKVTQSSRYLVKRTGEKVFLECVQDMDHENMFWYRQDPGLGLRLIYFSYDVKMKEKGDIPEGYSVSREKKERFSLILESASTNQTSMYLCASSPRGGGNTEAFFGQGTRLTVV.

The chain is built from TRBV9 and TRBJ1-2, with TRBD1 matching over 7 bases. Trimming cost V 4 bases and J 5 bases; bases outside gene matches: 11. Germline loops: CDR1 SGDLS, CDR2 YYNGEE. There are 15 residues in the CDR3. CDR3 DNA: TGTGCCAGCAGCCCCGGGACAGCCGCCGTTTATGGCTACACCTTC. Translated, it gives CASSPGTAAVYGYTF. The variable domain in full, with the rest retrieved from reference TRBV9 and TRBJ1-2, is DSGVTQTPKHLITATGQRVTLRCSPRSGDLSVYWYQQSLDQGLQFLIQYYNGEERAKGNILERFSAQQFPDLHSELNLSSLELGDSALYFCASSPGTAAVYGYTFGSGTRLTVV.

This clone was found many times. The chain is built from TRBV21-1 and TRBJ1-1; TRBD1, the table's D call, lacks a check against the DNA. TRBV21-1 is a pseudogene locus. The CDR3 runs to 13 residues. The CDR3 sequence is CASSPGQGNEAFF. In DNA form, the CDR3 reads TGTGCCAGCAGCCCGGGACAGGGAAATGAAGCTTTCTTT.

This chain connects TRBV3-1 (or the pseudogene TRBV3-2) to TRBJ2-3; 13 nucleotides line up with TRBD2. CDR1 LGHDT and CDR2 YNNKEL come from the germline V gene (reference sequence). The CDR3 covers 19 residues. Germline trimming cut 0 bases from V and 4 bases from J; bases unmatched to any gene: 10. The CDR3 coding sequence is TGTGCCAGCAGCCAAGATAGGGGAGGACTAGCGGGAGTCGCAGATACGCAGTATTTT. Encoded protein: CASSQDRGGLAGVADTQYF.